This entry lists 23 T cell receptor beta chains sequenced from one sample in a study of human T cells and chemical hapten exposure. As for time point: patch test 2, 6 weeks after DPC sensitization. Documented treatment: therapeutic diphenylcyclopropenone sensitization with weekly scalp DPC. From the RACE reads, TCRdb called clonotypes with MiXCR, one entry per CDR3 protein. The sample shows roughly 380,000 distinct CDR3 sequences, nearly 6.5% of them seen only once. Sequencing used whole blood, obtained in connection with sensitization to the hapten diphenylcyclopropenone (DPC). These receptor sequences come from a woman aged 18 to 35 with alopecia areata. Some clones in this sample may be carry-over from other donors' samples.

The table lists this clonotype with many counts. This sequence joins TRBV10-3 and TRBJ2-3, with TRBD1 matching 8 bases. The germline CDR1 and CDR2 sequences are ENHRY and SYGVKD. V gave up 5 bases and J gave up 0 bases; unmatched junction bases: 4. There are 15 residues in the CDR3. In DNA, the CDR3 is TGTGCCATCAGTAAGGACAGGGCTAGCACAGATACGCAGTATTTT. Translation gives CAISKDRASTDTQYF.

This clonotype turned up a few times. The rearrangement uses TRBV20-1 and TRBJ2-2; TRBD1 might be the D (6 bases). The CDR3 is 14 amino acids. Germline CDR1 DFQATT, CDR2 SNEGSKA (reference sequence). Trimming removed 7 bases from V and 4 bases from J, with 16 bases in between. CDR3 DNA: TGCAGTGTTCCGGCACAGGGCAGCACCGGGGAGCTGTTTTTT. It encodes CSVPAQGSTGELFF.

In its sample, this clonotype was seen many times. The V call is TRBV27, the J call TRBJ1-2; no clear D gene. V dropped 10 bases and J dropped 2 bases, with 11 bases sitting between them. Germline loops: CDR1 MNHEY, CDR2 SMNVEV (reference sequence). CDR3 length: 12 amino acids. Here the CDR3 reads CATAHRNYGYTF. The DNA of the CDR3 is TGTGCCACAGCCCACAGAAACTATGGCTACACCTTC.

This clonotype has a count of ten or more. The V and J genes are TRBV6-2 or TRBV6-3 and TRBJ1-2, with TRBD1 identical over 10 bases. The CDR3 sequence is 18 residues long. Germline loops: CDR1 MNHEY, CDR2 SVGEGT. The J segment lost 2 bases and the V segment lost 0 bases, leaving 9 bases of the junction unmatched. The CDR3 nucleotides read TGTGCCAGCAGTTACTCCGGCTTGGGACAGGGGACCAACTATGGCTACACCTTC. The encoded protein is CASSYSGLGQGTNYGYTF.

The chain uses TRBV27 and TRBJ2-7; D not resolved. This CDR3 has 12 residues. Germline V gene lookup returns CDR1 MNHEY and CDR2 SMNVEV (reference sequence). V was pared by 5 bases and J by 3 bases, with 8 bases between. As DNA, the CDR3 is TGTGCCAGCAGTCAGGACCACTACGAGCAGTACTTC. As protein: CASSQDHYEQYF.

The V gene is TRBV3-1, the J gene TRBJ2-7, with D possibly being TRBD2 (6 bases). This CDR3 is built from 14 residues. Per the germline V gene, CDR1 is LGHDT and CDR2 is YNNKEL (reference sequence). V lost 6 bases and J 11 bases, leaving 23 bases between the germline ends. The CDR3 spells CASSDGRDDRPEYF. The CDR3 region has the DNA TGTGCCAGCAGTGACGGGAGAGACGATCGCCCTGAGTACTTC.

This clonotype occurred a few times. The CDR3 nucleotides read TGTGCCAGCAAGGGGGCGCAGATTCATGGCTACACCTTC. This gives the protein CASKGAQIHGYTF. This chain connects TRBV28 to TRBJ1-2, with 7 positions matching TRBD1. CDR3 length equals 13 residues. Germline V gives CDR1 MDHEN, CDR2 SYDVKM. J was trimmed by 6 bases and V by 7 bases; bases with no gene match: 8.

The V call is TRBV6-5, the J call TRBJ2-7, with D maybe TRBD2 (5 bases). The CDR3 sequence is 13 residues long. Trimming took off 8 bases at V and 3 bases at J, with 14 bases between the two ends. Germline CDR1 and CDR2: MNHEY and SVGAGI. The CDR3, as DNA: TGTGCCAGCTTAGCGTCCTCAGGCTACGAGCAGTACTTC. It yields the protein CASLASSGYEQYF.

This clonotype turned up a few times. The V gene is TRBV6-5, the J gene TRBJ1-2; D not certain. Trimming pared 6 bases from V and 3 bases from J, leaving 14 bases between. CDR3 length equals 14 residues. Per germline, CDR1 MNHEY and CDR2 SVGAGI. The DNA for the CDR3 is TGTGCCAGCAGCAACCATAAGCAGCACTATGGCTACACCTTC. The encoded protein is CASSNHKQHYGYTF.

This clonotype was counted many times. V is TRBV11-1 and J is TRBJ2-6, with D perhaps matching TRBD2 (5 bases). The V gene lost 2 bases and the J gene lost 2 bases, with 7 bases spanning the gap. Germline V gene lookup returns CDR1 SGHAT and CDR2 FQDESV (reference sequence). The CDR3 totals 15 residues. CDR3 residues: CASSLRRAGANVLTF. DNA of the CDR3: TGTGCCAGCAGCTTAAGGCGGGCTGGGGCCAACGTCCTGACTTTC.

This clonotype was detected a few times. The chain is built from TRBV9 and TRBJ1-6; weak D call: TRBD1 (5 bases). Germline CDR1 is SGDLS and CDR2 is YYNGEE. The CDR3 consists of 14 residues. V was trimmed by 0 bases and J by 9 bases, leaving 10 bases between them. The DNA for the CDR3 is TGTGCCAGCAGCGTAGCGGGGGGGGGTTCACCCCTCCACTTT. Residues: CASSVAGGGSPLHF.

The CDR3 nucleotides read TGTGCCAGCAGCTTCGGCCTAGAGTATGAGCAGTTCTTC. As protein: CASSFGLEYEQFF. The chain combines TRBV7-2 with TRBJ2-1; D gene unclear. Per the germline V gene, CDR1 is SGHTA and CDR2 is FQGNSA. The length of the CDR3 is 13 residues. The V end was cut by 3 bases, the J end by 8 bases, with 11 bases between.

This clonotype was seen ten or more times. The gene calls are TRBV6-2 or TRBV6-3 and TRBJ2-6; D remains unclear. The CDR3 has 12 amino acids. Germline V gene sequence: CDR1 MNHEY, CDR2 SVGEGT. V gave up 7 bases and J gave up 2 bases, with 3 bases separating them. The CDR3 reads CASTPGANVLTF. DNA for the CDR3: TGTGCCAGCACCCCTGGGGCCAACGTCCTGACTTTC.

This clonotype showed up just a few times. The rearrangement joins TRBV28 to TRBJ2-3; 9 nucleotides agree with TRBD1. Trimming took 6 bases from V and 7 from J; bases not matched to a gene: 14. CDR3 length equals 16 residues. The germline V gene encodes CDR1 MDHEN and CDR2 SYDVKM. CDR3 sequence reads: CASSPGFRTGVNTQYF. The CDR3 nucleotides are TGTGCCAGCAGCCCAGGGTTTCGGACAGGGGTAAATACGCAGTATTTT.

J is TRBJ1-1 and V is TRBV11-2, with no clear D. The CDR3 has 13 residues. Germline-derived CDR1 and CDR2 are SGHAT and FQNNGV. V lost 0 bases to trimming and J lost 5 bases, with 7 bases between them. CDR3 sequence reads: CASSLDVLTEAFF. The CDR3 bases are TGTGCCAGCAGCTTAGATGTTTTGACTGAAGCTTTCTTT.

The table lists this clonotype with a few counts. This sequence joins TRBV7-9 and TRBJ1-5; D call uncertain. Looked up from germline, CDR1 is SEHNR and CDR2 is FQNEAQ (reference sequence). The CDR3 runs 15 residues. Trimming cost V 5 bases and J 1 base, with 12 bases left between them. In DNA form, the CDR3 reads TGTGCCAGCAGCCGATCCTCACAAAGCAATCAGCCCCAGCATTTT. Protein: CASSRSSQSNQPQHF. The whole variable domain, filled in from reference TRBV7-9 and TRBJ1-5, reads DTGVSQNPRHKITKRGQNVTFRCDPISEHNRLYWYRQTLGQGPEFLTYFQNEAQLEKSRLLSDRFSAERPKGSFSTLEIQRTEQGDSAMYLCASSRSSQSNQPQHFGDGTRLSIL.

The chain is built from TRBV6-5 and TRBJ1-5; no clear D. Germline CDR1 MNHEY, CDR2 SVGAGI. The V end lost 4 bases, the J end lost 1 base, and 11 bases lay between the germline ends. The CDR3 sequence is 15 residues long. The CDR3 sequence is CASSSTRRSNQPQHF. For the CDR3, the DNA is TGTGCCAGCAGTTCTACCCGCAGGAGCAATCAGCCCCAGCATTTT.

The chain joins TRBV2 to TRBJ2-2; D might be TRBD1 (5 bases). The V end lost 4 bases, the J end lost 1 base, and 10 bases lay between the germline ends. Germline-derived CDR1 and CDR2 are SNHLY and FYNNEI. The CDR3 totals 15 residues. For the CDR3, the DNA is TGTGCCAGCAGTGCGACAGATATGAACACCGGGGAGCTGTTTTTT. It yields the protein CASSATDMNTGELFF.

This clonotype has ten or more counts. This chain connects TRBV18 to TRBJ1-1, with D tentatively TRBD1 (5 bases). Trimming pared 5 bases from V and 6 bases from J, leaving 10 bases between. The CDR3 spans 12 residues. Germline CDR1 KGHSH, CDR2 LQKENI. The CDR3 region is CASSSDSAEAFF. The CDR3 coding sequence is TGTGCCAGCTCAAGTGACAGCGCTGAAGCTTTCTTT.

This clonotype was seen ten or more times. The chain has TRBV6-5 and TRBJ1-1; perhaps TRBD1 as D (5 bases). CDR3 length equals 17 residues. Germline lookup yields CDR1 MNHEY and CDR2 SVGAGI. V lost 0 bases to trimming and J lost 4 bases, with 18 bases between them. CDR3 nucleotides: TGTGCCAGCAGTTACTCGACCGGGGCAGGACCTCGCACTGAAGCTTTCTTT. Protein product: CASSYSTGAGPRTEAFF.

This clonotype was detected ten times or more. The chain uses TRBV12-3 or TRBV12-4 and TRBJ2-3, with D perhaps matching TRBD1 or TRBD2 (7 bases each). Trimming took 5 bases from V and 4 from J, leaving 13 bases between them. There are 14 residues in the CDR3. The CDR3 region has the DNA TGTGCCAGCAGTCAGGGGGGGTCGTCAGATACGCAGTATTTT. This encodes CASSQGGSSDTQYF.

This clonotype was detected only a few times. The rearrangement joins TRBV6-6 to TRBJ2-4, with D tentatively TRBD1 or TRBD2 (5 bases each). Between the trimmed V and J ends, which lost 5 bases and 8 bases, there was a span of 10 bases. Germline V gene lookup returns CDR1 MNHNY and CDR2 SVGAGI (reference sequence). The CDR3 totals 12 residues. CDR3 nucleotide sequence: TGTGCCAGCAGTGCGAGGGGTGACATTCAGTACTTC. Protein product: CASSARGDIQYF.

This clonotype appeared many times. The rearrangement links TRBV20-1 to TRBJ1-4; 9 nucleotides agree with TRBD1. Germline loops: CDR1 DFQATT, CDR2 SNEGSKA (reference sequence). Losses at the gene ends were 0 bases for V and 8 bases for J; bases not matched to a gene: 4. This CDR3 spans 14 amino acids. The CDR3 is CSARDSTGGEKLFF. In nucleotides, the CDR3 is TGCAGTGCTAGAGATTCGACAGGGGGGGAAAAACTGTTTTTT.